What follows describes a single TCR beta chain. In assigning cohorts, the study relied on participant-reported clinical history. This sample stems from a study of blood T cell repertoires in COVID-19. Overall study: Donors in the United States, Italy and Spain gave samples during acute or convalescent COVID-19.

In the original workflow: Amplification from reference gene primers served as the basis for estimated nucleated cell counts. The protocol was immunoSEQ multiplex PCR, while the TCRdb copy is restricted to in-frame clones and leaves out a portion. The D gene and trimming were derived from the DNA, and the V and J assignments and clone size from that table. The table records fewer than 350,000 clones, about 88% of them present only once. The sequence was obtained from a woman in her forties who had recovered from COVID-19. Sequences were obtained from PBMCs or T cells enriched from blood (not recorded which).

The CDR3 reads CASSYEGAVAEAFF. The CDR3 DNA reads as TGCGCCAGCAGCTATGAGGGGGCTGTTGCTGAAGCTTTCTTT. The J gene is TRBJ1-1, the V gene TRBV5-1, with 7 bases identical to TRBD1. This CDR3 spans 14 amino acids. The germline CDR1 and CDR2 sequences are SGHRS and YFSETQ. Unmatched junction bases numbered 8, after V lost 3 bases and J lost 6 bases.